This TCR beta chain comes out of a study of metastatic and nonmetastatic thyroid tumors. The wider study: Thyroid patients, malignant and benign, had repertoires compared across blood and tumor or nodule tissue.

Trimming removed 5 bases from V and 6 bases from J; junction bases left unmatched: 5. Per germline, CDR1 SGHNT and CDR2 YENEEA. This CDR3 is built from 13 residues. Authors' data handling: What underpinned the distant-metastasis classifier for papillary thyroid cancer was the set of CDR3 differences across clinicopathological groups. MiXCR reprocessed the PCR reads for TCRdb. TCRdb's processing, not the study's, gives the V and J calls here. The sample lists about 20,000 clones, more than 15% occurring once. Study-wide points: Malignant thyroid tumors reportedly had TCR beta diversity that was significantly higher than in benign nodules, in blood and tumor.

The table lists this clone with a count of one. Antigen unknown. Thyroid surgery had not been preceded by any treatment in any patient. The TCR sequence derives from a female donor with papillary thyroid cancer or a benign thyroid nodule (not recorded which). Some clones in this sample may be carry-over from other donors' samples. The sample comprised tumor tissue. V gene TRBV11-3 combines with J gene TRBJ2-7, with TRBD2 identical over 9 bases. This CDR3 is CASSPSGGTEQYF. CDR3 DNA: TGTGCCAGCAGCCCGAGCGGGGGGACCGAGCAGTACTTC.